Given below is one T cell receptor (beta chain) in context. The method was immunoSEQ multiplex PCR; TCRdb's version includes in-frame clones alone and lacks a portion of them. The sample lists 98,000 or so clones, approximately 95% seen once, with more than 0.2% in the top ten. The germline V and J ends were trimmed by 5 bases and 3 bases, with 36 bases remaining between them. The CDR3 extends over 21 amino acids. The germline CDR1 and CDR2 sequences are SGHRS and YFSETQ. The data originate from a study of technical replicates of blood from a few donors. Material: T cells isolated from PBMCs. This TCR was recovered from a human donor in good health. This sequence joins TRBV5-1 and TRBJ2-7; D might be TRBD1 (5 bases). CDR3 in amino acids: CASRLLTRRKEKTDKSYEQYF. CDR3 DNA sequence: TGCGCCAGCAGACTATTGACGAGAAGGAAAGAAAAAACGGACAAGAGCTACGAGCAGTACTTC.